This T cell receptor beta chain was found in a study of early T cells in non-severe SARS-CoV-2 infection. TCRdb reprocessed the 5' RACE reads via MiXCR and lists one record per CDR3 protein. The table records 63,000 or so distinct CDR3 sequences, over 9.5% of them present only once. Germline assignment: CDR1 SGHVS and CDR2 FQNEAQ. The CDR3 has 17 residues. V lost 5 bases to trimming and J lost 0 bases; unmatched junction nucleotides: 5. V is TRBV7-8 and J is TRBJ1-6; 9 bases match TRBD1. The specimen was whole blood, collected at baseline. The receptor was derived from an adult who was a healthcare worker with PCR-confirmed SARS-CoV-2 infection or an uninfected control (not recorded which). CDR3 DNA sequence: TGTGCCAGCAGCATACGGGACAGGGTCTCCTATAATTCACCCCTCCACTTT. Protein: CASSIRDRVSYNSPLHF.